This TCR beta chain was recovered during a study of T cell responses to AZD1222 COVID-19 vaccine. The CDR3 contains 16 residues. With 2 bases removed from V and 0 bases from J, the gap between germline ends came to 8 bases. Germline V gene lookup returns CDR1 SGHTA and CDR2 FQGNSA. Here immunoSEQ multiplex PCR was the method, and the copy in TCRdb shows in-frame clones only, minus some. Of roughly 150,000 clones listed, about 90% were seen once; the top ten hold about 4%. The sequence came from an adult who received the AZD1222 COVID-19 vaccine. The sample consisted of peripheral blood, taken 28 days after the second AZD1222 dose. V is TRBV7-2 and J is TRBJ1-6; D remains ambiguous. The CDR3 sequence: CASSLSWSSYNSPLHF. The CDR3 DNA reads TGTGCCAGCAGCTTAAGCTGGAGCTCCTATAATTCACCCCTCCACTTT.